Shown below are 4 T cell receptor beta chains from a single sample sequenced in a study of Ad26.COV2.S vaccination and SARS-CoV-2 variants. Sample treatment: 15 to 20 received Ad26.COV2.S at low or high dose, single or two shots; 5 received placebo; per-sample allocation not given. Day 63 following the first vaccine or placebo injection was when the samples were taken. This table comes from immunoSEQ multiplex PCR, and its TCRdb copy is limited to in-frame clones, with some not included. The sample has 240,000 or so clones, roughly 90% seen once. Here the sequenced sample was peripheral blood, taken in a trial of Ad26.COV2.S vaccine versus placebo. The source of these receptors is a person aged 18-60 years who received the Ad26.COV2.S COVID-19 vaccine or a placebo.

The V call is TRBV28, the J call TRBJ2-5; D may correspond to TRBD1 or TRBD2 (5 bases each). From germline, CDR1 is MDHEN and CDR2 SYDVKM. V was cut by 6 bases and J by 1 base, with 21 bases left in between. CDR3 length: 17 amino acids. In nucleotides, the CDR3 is TGTGCCAGCAGCCCTAGGGCTTGGGGGAAATCCCAAGAGACCCAGTACTTC. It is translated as CASSPRAWGKSQETQYF.

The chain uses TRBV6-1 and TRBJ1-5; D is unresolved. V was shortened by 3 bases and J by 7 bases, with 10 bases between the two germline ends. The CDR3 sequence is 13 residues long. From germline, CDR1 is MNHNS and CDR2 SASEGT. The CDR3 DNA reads TGTGCCAGCAGTGAGAGGGTTGGACAGCCCCAGCATTTT. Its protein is CASSERVGQPQHF.

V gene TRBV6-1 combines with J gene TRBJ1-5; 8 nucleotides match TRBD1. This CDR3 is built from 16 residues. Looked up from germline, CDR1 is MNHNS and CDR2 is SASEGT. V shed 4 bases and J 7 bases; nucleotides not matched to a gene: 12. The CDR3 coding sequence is TGTGCCAGCAGTGCAGGGGCCGGACAGGGAGGACAGCCCCAGCATTTT. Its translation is CASSAGAGQGGQPQHF.

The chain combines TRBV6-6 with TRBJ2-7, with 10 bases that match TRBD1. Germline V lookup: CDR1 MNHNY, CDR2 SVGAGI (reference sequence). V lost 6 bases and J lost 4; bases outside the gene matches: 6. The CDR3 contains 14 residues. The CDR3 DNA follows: TGTGCCAGCAGGGGGACAGGGGAGGGATACGAGCAGTACTTC. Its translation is CASRGTGEGYEQYF.